The sequence of this TCR beta chain was determined in a study of glioma-infiltrating T cells. Amplification of TCR alpha and beta CDR3 regions from RNA used iRepertoire nested multiplex PCR. TCRdb re-derived calls from the multiplex PCR reads in MiXCR, one entry per CDR3 protein. The table lists approximately 120,000 distinct CDR3 sequences, 23% of them singletons. The CDR3 consists of 11 residues. Per the germline V gene, CDR1 is SQVTM and CDR2 is ANQGSEA. With 4 bases removed from V and 4 bases from J, the gap between germline ends came to 5 bases. Whole-study findings and limits: CDR3 overlap between tissue and blood was very small.

Points on this clonotype: Its antigen remains unknown.

The material sequenced was glioma tissue, nonneoplastic brain tissue, or PBMCs (not recorded which). The chain recombines TRBV29-1 with TRBJ2-1; no clear D gene. This TCR came from a human donor with low-grade glioma or glioblastoma, undergoing nonglioma brain surgery, or in good health (not recorded which). The CDR3 loop reads CSVVVYNEQFF. In nucleotides, the CDR3 is TGCAGCGTTGTAGTTTACAATGAGCAGTTCTTC.